Following are 21 T cell receptor beta chains from one sample sequenced in a study of cytomegalovirus exposure and HLA in healthy donors. PCR amplification relied on 60 Vbeta primers (plus 13 Jbeta primers). Sequencing used immunoSEQ multiplex PCR; TCRdb keeps in-frame clones, though not all of them. Among tens of thousands of clones listed, roughly 87% were seen once. The specimen sequenced was PBMCs. These TCRs come from a woman aged 40 to 50 in good health and CMV-seropositive.

The chain employs TRBV6-5 and TRBJ2-1, with TRBD1 identical over 7 bases. The V gene's germline CDR1 is MNHEY and CDR2 SVGAGI. The V gene end was trimmed by 2 bases and the J gene end by 4 bases; junction bases not matched to a gene: 5. The CDR3 runs 15 residues. CDR3 protein: CASSYGTAPYNEQFF. The CDR3 region has the DNA TGTGCCAGCAGTTACGGGACAGCACCGTACAATGAGCAGTTCTTC.

This clone was found once. The chain couples TRBV28 to TRBJ2-2, with D possibly matching TRBD1 (6 bases). The V end was cut by 7 bases, the J end by 2 bases, with 17 bases between. The CDR3 consists of 16 residues. Germline V gene sequence: CDR1 MDHEN, CDR2 SYDVKM. The chain's CDR3 is CASTLTGHANTGELFF. For the CDR3, the DNA is TGTGCCAGCACCCTAACGGGACACGCCAACACCGGGGAGCTGTTTTTT.

The rearrangement joins TRBV5-4 to TRBJ1-5, with 10 bases aligning to TRBD1. CDR3 length: 15 amino acids. J was trimmed by 9 bases and V by 10 bases; bases with no gene match: 16. CDR1 is SGHNT, CDR2 YYREEE, per germline (reference sequence). The CDR3 protein is CALNTWDRGAWPQHF. The CDR3 bases are TGTGCCCTTAATACGTGGGACAGGGGTGCATGGCCCCAGCATTTT.

The table lists this clone with a count of one. The V gene is TRBV10-3, the J gene TRBJ1-1; D is perhaps TRBD1 (5 bases). Trimming took off 2 bases at V and 2 bases at J, with 12 bases between the two ends. The germline gives CDR1 ENHRY, CDR2 SYGVKD. The CDR3 has 15 amino acids. CDR3 coding DNA: TGTGCCATCAGTGAGAGACAGACACTAAACACTGAAGCTTTCTTT. Translating gives CAISERQTLNTEAFF.

V and J are TRBV18 and TRBJ1-4; 9 bases match TRBD1. The CDR3 totals 14 residues. The germline V gene has CDR1 KGHSH and CDR2 LQKENI. With V trimmed by 5 bases and J by 7 bases, 5 bases remained unmatched. The CDR3 DNA reads TGTGCCAGCTCAGCCGGGACAGGGTTTGAAAAACTGTTTTTT. It is translated as CASSAGTGFEKLFF.

On this clone itself: The junction and the germline gene differ at one end; a read error may be behind it. The V call is TRBV7-7, the J call TRBJ2-5, with TRBD2 matching over 8 bases. Germline V gene data show CDR1 as SSHAT and CDR2 as FNYEAQ (reference sequence). This CDR3 region has 16 residues. The DNA for the CDR3 is TGTGCTAGCAGCTTAGGGACGGGGGGGAGAGGCGAGACCCAGTACTTC. It encodes CASSLGTGGRGETQYF. Full variable domain (rest looked up from reference TRBV7-7 and TRBJ2-5): GAGVSQSPRYKVTKRGQDVTLRCDPISSHATLYWYQQALGQGPEFLTYFNYEAQPDKSGLPSDRFSAERPEGSISTLTIQRTEQRDSAMYRCASSLGTGGRGETQYFGPGTRLLVL.

With regard to this clone: A junction end diverges from the germline sequence, so it may reflect a read error. The V gene is TRBV6-6, the J gene TRBJ1-5; perhaps TRBD1 as D (6 bases). In germline, CDR1 is MNHNY, CDR2 SVGAGI (reference sequence). The CDR3 sequence is 16 residues long. CDR3: CAGRGGEPQSNQPQHF. The CDR3, as DNA: TGTGCCGGCAGAGGGGGTGAACCACAAAGCAATCAGCCCCAGCATTTT.

The chain recombines TRBV19 with TRBJ2-7; a possible D gene is TRBD1 (6 bases). CDR3 length equals 13 residues. CDR1 is LNHDA and CDR2 is SQIVND in the germline V gene (reference sequence). Trimming took off 2 bases at V and 2 bases at J, with 7 bases between the two ends. CDR3 amino acids: CASSIQGTYEQYF. In nucleotides, the CDR3 is TGTGCCAGTAGTATACAGGGGACCTACGAGCAGTACTTC.

The chain couples TRBV18 to TRBJ2-7; D might be TRBD2 (6 bases). CDR3 length: 14 residues. Germline CDR1 reads KGHSH; CDR2 reads LQKENI. V lost 3 bases to trimming and J lost 2 bases, with 11 bases between them. The CDR3 sequence is CASSPRDSAYEQYF. CDR3 bases: TGTGCCAGCTCACCCCGGGACTCAGCCTACGAGCAGTACTTC.

This clone was found once. The genes are TRBV5-1 and TRBJ1-1; D may be TRBD1 (5 bases). The V gene lost 4 bases and the J gene lost 4 bases, with 14 bases spanning the gap. This CDR3 is 14 amino acids long. Germline V lookup: CDR1 SGHRS, CDR2 YFSETQ. CDR3 region: CASSAEIRGTEAFF. The CDR3 bases are TGCGCCAGCAGCGCGGAAATTAGGGGCACTGAAGCTTTCTTT.

The gene calls are TRBV5-1 and TRBJ2-1; perhaps TRBD1 as D (6 bases). V lost 0 bases and J lost 4, with 11 bases in between. Germline CDR1 reads SGHRS; CDR2 reads YFSETQ. CDR3 length equals 15 residues. CDR3 amino acids: CASSLDQGTYNEQFF. The CDR3 DNA reads TGCGCCAGCAGCTTGGACCAGGGGACATACAATGAGCAGTTCTTC.

This clone turned up a few times. The V call is TRBV9, the J call TRBJ2-2, with 7 bases that match TRBD2. The CDR3 has 16 amino acids. Germline loops: CDR1 SGDLS, CDR2 YYNGEE. The junction had 12 bases not matched to a gene; V was cut back by 5 bases and J by 5 bases. The chain's CDR3 is CASSDSGRGLTGELFF. The CDR3 nucleotides read TGTGCCAGCAGTGATAGCGGGCGCGGGTTGACCGGGGAGCTGTTTTTT.

As regards this clone: One junction end disagrees with the germline gene, perhaps due to a read error. The DNA of the CDR3 is TGTACCAGCAGCTTCCCTAGCACAGATACGCAGTATTTT. This sequence encodes CTSSFPSTDTQYF. The J gene is TRBJ2-3, the V gene TRBV5-4; no firm D call. CDR1 and CDR2 from the germline V gene are SGHNT and YYREEE (reference sequence). The CDR3 is 13 residues long.

The chain is built from TRBV2 and TRBJ2-1; 7 bases fit TRBD2. CDR3 length equals 13 residues. J lost 3 bases, V lost 9 bases, and 5 bases had no gene match. CDR1 is SNHLY and CDR2 is FYNNEI in the germline V gene. The CDR3 spells CASSGEGYNEQFF. The DNA of the CDR3 is TGTGCCAGTTCGGGGGAGGGCTACAATGAGCAGTTCTTC.

The chain couples TRBV9 to TRBJ1-1, with 8 bases aligning to TRBD1. The CDR3 is made up of 15 amino acids. Germline V gives CDR1 SGDLS, CDR2 YYNGEE. V gave up 3 bases and J gave up 4 bases; unmatched junction bases: 8. CDR3 in DNA: TGTGCCAGCAGCGCCCCCAGGGGGCAGGTCACTGAAGCTTTCTTT. This codes for CASSAPRGQVTEAFF.

This clone was counted a single time. The V and J genes are TRBV5-5 and TRBJ1-2; D is unclear. The V end lost 0 bases, the J end lost 7 bases, and 16 bases lay between the germline ends. The CDR3 is 15 amino acids. Germline V gene data show CDR1 as SGHKS and CDR2 as YYEKEE (reference sequence). Written as DNA, the CDR3 is TGTGCCAGCAGCTTGGTGGCCTCAGGCCTGGGTGGCTACACCTTC. Translation: CASSLVASGLGGYTF.

V usage is TRBV11-2 and J usage is TRBJ2-7; weak D call: TRBD1 (5 bases). Trimming took 2 bases from V and 0 from J, leaving 11 bases between them. In germline, CDR1 is SGHAT, CDR2 FQNNGV. This CDR3 comprises 15 residues. For the CDR3, the DNA is TGTGCCAGCAGCTTATACACAGGCTCCTCCTACGAGCAGTACTTC. Its protein product is CASSLYTGSSYEQYF.

The chain links TRBV6-5 to TRBJ2-2, with D perhaps TRBD1 (5 bases). This CDR3 region has 15 residues. Germline V gene lookup returns CDR1 MNHEY and CDR2 SVGAGI. V lost 7 bases to trimming and J lost 4 bases, with 16 bases between them. The CDR3 sequence: CASKRTRAVTGELFF. The CDR3 DNA reads as TGTGCCAGCAAGAGGACCAGGGCAGTCACCGGGGAGCTGTTTTTT.

This chain uses TRBV5-5 with TRBJ2-7; 10 bases line up with TRBD2. V shed 3 bases, J shed 0 bases, and the junction held 0 bases outside the gene matches. CDR1 is SGHKS and CDR2 is YYEKEE in the germline V gene (reference sequence). The CDR3 extends over 14 amino acids. The chain's CDR3 is CASSSSGSSYEQYF. CDR3 nucleotides: TGTGCCAGCAGCTCTAGCGGGAGCTCCTACGAGCAGTACTTC.

V and J are TRBV2 and TRBJ1-1, with 9 bases aligning to TRBD1. V lost 8 bases and J lost 5; bases outside the gene matches: 6. This CDR3 comprises 13 residues. Germline CDR1 SNHLY, CDR2 FYNNEI. The CDR3 reads CASGTGPGTEAFF. CDR3 DNA sequence: TGTGCCAGCGGGACAGGGCCCGGAACTGAAGCTTTCTTT.

The genes are TRBV4-2 and TRBJ1-1; D gene uncertain. This CDR3 is 15 amino acids long. Trimming took 0 bases from V and 2 from J, leaving 10 bases between them. CDR1 and CDR2 (germline): LGHNA, YNFKEQ. The CDR3 loop reads CASSQEIHGNTEAFF. The CDR3 coding sequence is TGTGCCAGCAGCCAAGAAATTCACGGTAACACTGAAGCTTTCTTT.